These 9 T cell receptor beta chains share one sample of origin, sequenced in a study of shared clonotypes between healthy human individuals. Measured with immunoSEQ multiplex PCR; TCRdb has only the in-frame clones, and not every one. The sample holds about 2.3 million clones; 85% to 95% are singletons and the top ten take under 0.45%. The sequencing sample was made of naive CD4+ T cells from PBMCs. As for subset: CD45RA+ positively selected. The receptor source for this set is a man aged 18 to 35 in good health. Some clones in this sample may be carry-over from other donors' samples.

The chain carries TRBV10-3 and TRBJ2-2; tentatively, D is TRBD2 (6 bases). The germline V gene has CDR1 ENHRY and CDR2 SYGVKD. The V end was cut by 6 bases, the J end by 2 bases, with 16 bases between. The CDR3 contains 16 residues. The CDR3 DNA follows: TGTGCCATCAGGGGCCCCGGCGGGATAAACACCGGGGAGCTGTTTTTT. It specifies CAIRGPGGINTGELFF.

This chain uses TRBV27 with TRBJ2-3; the D is unclear. This CDR3 contains 14 residues. Germline CDR1 reads MNHEY; CDR2 reads SMNVEV (reference sequence). The V end was cut by 7 bases, the J end by 6 bases, with 17 bases between. The CDR3 DNA is TGTGCCAGCAAAGGCCGAGACCTCCGGGATACGCAGTATTTT. This translates into CASKGRDLRDTQYF.

This clone was observed a single time. The sample has other DNA sequences that encode this CDR3 too. The chain links TRBV7-2 to TRBJ2-1; 9 bases fit TRBD1. Losses at the gene ends were 5 bases for V and 1 base for J; bases not matched to a gene: 3. Germline V CDR1 and CDR2: SGHTA, FQGNSA. The CDR3 sequence is 15 residues long. The CDR3 nucleotides are TGTGCCAGCAGCCCGGGACAGGGATCCTACAATGAGCAGTTCTTC. Translation: CASSPGQGSYNEQFF.

The chain uses TRBV4-2 and TRBJ2-5; possibly TRBD1 or TRBD2 for D (5 bases each). This CDR3 has 16 residues. V was shortened by 3 bases and J by 4 bases, with 18 bases between the two germline ends. CDR1 LGHNA and CDR2 YNFKEQ come from the germline V gene. The CDR3 spells CASSQAPGPAGETQYF. The CDR3 DNA sequence: TGTGCCAGCAGCCAGGCACCGGGGCCTGCGGGAGAGACCCAGTACTTC.

This sequence joins TRBV10-3 and TRBJ1-5; D is undetermined. Germline lookup yields CDR1 ENHRY and CDR2 SYGVKD. The CDR3 is made up of 12 amino acids. V was clipped by 3 bases and J by 7 bases, with 7 bases between them. This chain's CDR3 is CAISDWLQPQHF. The CDR3 DNA reads as TGTGCCATCAGTGATTGGCTACAGCCCCAGCATTTT.

This chain uses TRBV7-3 with TRBJ1-1; no clear D gene. Per the germline V gene, CDR1 is SGHTA and CDR2 is FQGTGA. V was cut by 5 bases and J by 0 bases, with 16 bases left in between. CDR3 length: 16 amino acids. CDR3 DNA sequence: TGTGCCAGCAGCGCCGTGGCGGGTGGGGTGAACACTGAAGCTTTCTTT. It is translated as CASSAVAGGVNTEAFF.

This clone was detected only a few times. This chain uses TRBV15 with TRBJ2-2; 8 bases are a match to TRBD1. The CDR3 is 14 residues long. Germline values: CDR1 LNHNV, CDR2 YYDKDF (reference sequence). The V gene end was trimmed by 8 bases and the J gene end by 5 bases; junction bases not matched to a gene: 7. In DNA form, the CDR3 reads TGTGCCACCCGACAGGGGATGGGAACCGGGGAGCTGTTTTTT. Protein: CATRQGMGTGELFF.

The J gene is TRBJ2-7, the V gene TRBV6-6; 10 bases are a match to TRBD2. The J segment lost 2 bases and the V segment lost 5 bases, leaving 9 bases of the junction unmatched. The CDR3 covers 16 residues. The germline gives CDR1 MNHNY, CDR2 SVGAGI (reference sequence). The chain's CDR3 is CASSPPGLAGAYEQYF. CDR3 bases: TGTGCCAGCAGTCCCCCGGGGCTAGCGGGAGCCTACGAGCAGTACTTC.

The chain has TRBV5-1 and TRBJ2-2, with 7 positions matching TRBD2. Germline assignment: CDR1 SGHRS and CDR2 YFSETQ. This CDR3 has 15 residues. With V trimmed by 2 bases and J by 4 bases, 5 bases remained unmatched. CDR3: CASSLQTSTTGELFF. Written as DNA, the CDR3 is TGCGCCAGCAGCTTACAGACTAGCACCACCGGGGAGCTGTTTTTT. The full variable domain, with the rest looked up from reference TRBV5-1 and TRBJ2-2, is KAGVTQTPRYLIKTRGQQVTLSCSPISGHRSVSWYQQTPGQGLQFLFEYFSETQRNKGNFPGRFSGRQFSNSRSEMNVSTLELGDSALYLCASSLQTSTTGELFFGEGSRLTVL.